The TCR beta chain described here comes from a study of neurological immune-mediated disorders. This clonotype was seen ten or more times. The germline CDR1 and CDR2 sequences are SQVTM and ANQGSEA. This CDR3 has 13 amino acids. V shed 4 bases and J shed 4 bases, with 13 bases lying between them. 5'RACE with 10-nucleotide random UMIs generated the cDNA. TCRdb reprocessed the 5' RACE reads via MiXCR and lists one record per CDR3 protein. This table has more than 75,000 distinct CDR3 sequences, approximately 10% appearing once. This receptor was obtained from a middle-aged man in good health. Sequencing was carried out using PBMCs. This chain joins TRBV29-1 and TRBJ1-1; no definite D call. CDR3 DNA: TGCAGCGTTGCGTCGGTATTCCGCACTGAAGCTTTCTTT. This sequence encodes CSVASVFRTEAFF.